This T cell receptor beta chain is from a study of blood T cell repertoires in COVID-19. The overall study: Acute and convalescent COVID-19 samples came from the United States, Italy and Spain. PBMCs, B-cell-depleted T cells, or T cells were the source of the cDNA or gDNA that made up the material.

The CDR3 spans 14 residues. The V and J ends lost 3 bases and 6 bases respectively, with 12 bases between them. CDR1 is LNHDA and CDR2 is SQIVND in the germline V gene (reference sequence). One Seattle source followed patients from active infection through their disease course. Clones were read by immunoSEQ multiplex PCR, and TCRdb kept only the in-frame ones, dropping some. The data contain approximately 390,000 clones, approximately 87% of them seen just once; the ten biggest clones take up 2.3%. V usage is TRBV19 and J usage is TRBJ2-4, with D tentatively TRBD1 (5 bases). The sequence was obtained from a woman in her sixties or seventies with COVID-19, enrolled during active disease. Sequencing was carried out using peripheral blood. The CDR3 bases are TGTGCCAGTAGTATCCAGGGTATTAGAAACATTCAGTACTTC. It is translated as CASSIQGIRNIQYF.